These 30 T cell receptor beta chains were sequenced from one sample in a study of T cell repertoires in cytomegalovirus infection. Using its own MiXCR run on the reads, TCRdb lists one record per CDR3 protein. The sample lists around 71,000 distinct CDR3 sequences, roughly 20% occurring once. These receptors' antigens are unknown. Sequenced here: CD8+ T cells from cultured PBMCs, sampled from culture after CMV antigen stimulation. These receptors were obtained from a human donor in good health (CMV status not recorded). Some clones in this sample may be carry-over from other donors' samples.

This clonotype was picked up a small number of times. The rearrangement uses TRBV4-3 and TRBJ2-4; 10 nucleotides line up with TRBD2. Per the germline V gene, CDR1 is LGHNA and CDR2 is YSLEER. Losses at the gene ends were 0 bases for V and 0 bases for J; bases not matched to a gene: 8. The CDR3 loop spans 19 amino acids. CDR3 bases: TGCGCCAGCAGCCAAGACCTAGCGGGGGAAACTCTAGCCAAAAACATTCAGTACTTC. Encoded protein: CASSQDLAGETLAKNIQYF.

The chain links TRBV30 to TRBJ1-1, with a possible D match to TRBD1 (6 bases). The V end lost 5 bases, the J end lost 0 bases, and 13 bases lay between the germline ends. Per germline, CDR1 GTSNPN and CDR2 SVGIG (reference sequence). The CDR3 consists of 14 residues. The CDR3 coding sequence is TGTGCCTGGGTTCCGGACAGCATGAACACTGAAGCTTTCTTT. Residues: CAWVPDSMNTEAFF.

In its sample, this clonotype was seen many times. The chain couples TRBV13 to TRBJ1-1, with a possible D match to TRBD1 (6 bases). The germline CDR1 and CDR2 sequences are PRHDT and FYEKMQ (reference sequence). Trimming took off 2 bases at V and 1 base at J, with 14 bases between the two ends. The CDR3 is 16 amino acids. Here the CDR3 reads CASSLQGSYSNTEAFF. In DNA, the CDR3 is TGTGCCAGCAGCTTACAGGGGTCCTATTCGAACACTGAAGCTTTCTTT.

This rearrangement joins TRBV4-3 to TRBJ2-7, with TRBD2 matching over 8 bases. V lost 0 bases and J lost 5; bases outside the gene matches: 9. CDR3 size: 16 residues. Germline CDR1 and CDR2: LGHNA and YSLEER. CDR3 loop: CASSQDEVGSGDEQYF. CDR3 DNA sequence: TGCGCCAGCAGCCAAGATGAAGTGGGTAGCGGGGACGAGCAGTACTTC.

The sample holds many counts of this clonotype. In nucleotides, the CDR3 is TGTGCCAGCGATGCTGAGTGGGGAGGTGTAAACACTGAAGCTTTCTTT. It is translated as CASDAEWGGVNTEAFF. This rearrangement joins TRBV28 to TRBJ1-1; D is unclear. The length of the CDR3 is 16 residues. V was trimmed by 8 bases and J by 2 bases, leaving 21 bases between them. Germline CDR1 and CDR2: MDHEN and SYDVKM.

In this sample, this clonotype turned up a few times. This chain uses TRBV27 with TRBJ2-5; D may be TRBD1 (5 bases). The germline gives CDR1 MNHEY, CDR2 SMNVEV (reference sequence). The ends were cut back, 2 bases at V and 5 bases at J, with 12 bases in the middle. The CDR3 covers 14 residues. CDR3 sequence: CASSLGSGWETQYF. CDR3 bases: TGTGCCAGCAGTTTAGGTTCAGGGTGGGAGACCCAGTACTTC.

The CDR3 loop reads CAGGQGFNEKLFF. Written as DNA, the CDR3 is TGTGCCGGAGGACAGGGCTTTAATGAAAAACTGTTTTTT. The chain combines TRBV6-1 with TRBJ1-4; 8 nucleotides agree with TRBD1. Germline V gives CDR1 MNHNS, CDR2 SASEGT. V lost 11 bases to trimming and J lost 4 bases; unmatched junction nucleotides: 6. The CDR3 runs 13 residues.

The gene calls are TRBV12-3 or TRBV12-4 and TRBJ2-3; no definite D call. V shed 4 bases and J shed 6 bases, with 5 bases lying between them. This CDR3 contains 11 residues. The DNA for the CDR3 is TGTGCCAGCAGTTCCGGGGATACGCAGTATTTT. This sequence encodes CASSSGDTQYF.

V is TRBV7-2 and J is TRBJ2-3; 10 nucleotides line up with TRBD2. V gave up 1 base and J gave up 0 bases; unmatched junction bases: 1. Germline V gives CDR1 SGHTA, CDR2 FQGNSA. CDR3 size: 16 residues. The CDR3 bases are TGTGCCAGCAGCTTAGAACTAGCGGGGAGCACAGATACGCAGTATTTT. Encoded protein: CASSLELAGSTDTQYF. The full variable domain, with the rest looked up from reference TRBV7-2 and TRBJ2-3, is GAGVSQSPSNKVTEKGKDVELRCDPISGHTALYWYRQSLGQGLEFLIYFQGNSAPDKSGLPSDRFSAERTGGSVSTLTIQRTQQEDSAVYLCASSLELAGSTDTQYFGPGTRLTVL.

The V call is TRBV7-6, the J call TRBJ1-1; D uncertain. From germline, CDR1 is SGHVS and CDR2 FNYEAQ. Trimming stripped 8 bases from V and 5 bases from J, with 9 bases between. The CDR3 consists of 11 residues. This CDR3 reads CASGTRTEAFF. DNA of the CDR3: TGTGCCAGCGGAACGAGAACTGAAGCTTTCTTT. The entire variable domain, with the rest obtained from reference TRBV7-6 and TRBJ1-1, is as follows: GAGVSQSPRYKVTKRGQDVALRCDPISGHVSLYWYRQALGQGPEFLTYFNYEAQQDKSGLPNDRFSAERPEGSISTLTIQRTEQRDSAMYRCASGTRTEAFFGQGTRLTVV.

This clonotype occurred a few times. The chain is built from TRBV12-3 or TRBV12-4 and TRBJ1-2; 9 bases are a match to TRBD1. Trimming removed 1 base from V and 7 bases from J; junction bases left unmatched: 10. The CDR3 contains 16 residues. CDR3 loop: CASSLGGQGWGGGYTF. As DNA, the CDR3 is TGTGCCAGCAGTTTAGGGGGACAGGGATGGGGTGGTGGCTACACCTTC.

V is TRBV6-2 or TRBV6-3 and J is TRBJ1-2; TRBD1 might be the D (6 bases). V was cut by 2 bases and J by 7 bases, with 20 bases left in between. In germline, CDR1 is MNHEY, CDR2 SVGEGT. The CDR3 covers 16 residues. The CDR3 DNA reads TGTGCCAGCAGTTACCAGGAGGGGGTTGATCGAAGTGGCTACACCTTC. This encodes CASSYQEGVDRSGYTF.

V is TRBV13 and J is TRBJ2-3, with D hard to call. From germline, CDR1 is PRHDT and CDR2 FYEKMQ (reference sequence). CDR3 length: 13 residues. Trimming left V 2 bases short and J 2 bases short, with 5 bases between. The CDR3 loop is CASSLPLTDTQYF. CDR3 bases: TGTGCCAGCAGCTTACCTCTCACAGATACGCAGTATTTT.

This clonotype has only a few counts. The chain uses TRBV4-3 and TRBJ2-7; D may be TRBD2 (7 bases). The germline CDR1 and CDR2 sequences are LGHNA and YSLEER. Trimming took 0 bases from V and 1 from J, leaving 16 bases between them. The CDR3 loop spans 17 amino acids. In DNA form, the CDR3 reads TGCGCCAGCAGCCAAGAGAACCCTAAGGGGGGGTCCTACGAGCAGTACTTC. Its protein product is CASSQENPKGGSYEQYF.

This chain joins TRBV6-5 and TRBJ1-1, with TRBD1 identical over 9 bases. The germline V gene has CDR1 MNHEY and CDR2 SVGAGI. Trimming at V came to 2 bases and at J to 3 bases, leaving 13 bases not matched to a gene. The CDR3 loop spans 18 amino acids. The CDR3 loop is CASSYGGRGQGLYTEAFF. In nucleotides, the CDR3 is TGTGCCAGCAGTTACGGCGGTAGGGGACAGGGATTGTACACTGAAGCTTTCTTT.

The chain combines TRBV12-3 or TRBV12-4 with TRBJ1-3; D is unclear. Trimming stripped 7 bases from V and 0 bases from J, with 7 bases between. The CDR3 is 13 residues long. The CDR3 loop is CASKDSSGNTIYF. Written as DNA, the CDR3 is TGTGCCAGCAAGGATAGCTCTGGAAACACCATATATTTT.

This clonotype was picked up a small number of times. The CDR3, as DNA: TGTGCCAGCACGGAACAGGGGAGCACTGAAGCTTTCTTT. The encoded protein is CASTEQGSTEAFF. The J gene is TRBJ1-1, the V gene TRBV12-3 or TRBV12-4; 7 nucleotides line up with TRBD1. The CDR3 spans 13 residues. Trimming took 7 bases from V and 4 from J; bases not matched to a gene: 6.

This chain links TRBV6-2 or TRBV6-3 with TRBJ2-1; possible D gene TRBD1, 6 bases. V was shortened by 6 bases and J by 1 base, with 10 bases between the two germline ends. CDR1 and CDR2 from the germline V gene are MNHEY and SVGEGT. The CDR3 loop spans 14 amino acids. CDR3: CASSVQGSYNEQFF. DNA for the CDR3: TGTGCCAGCAGCGTACAGGGTTCCTACAATGAGCAGTTCTTC.

This clonotype turned up a few times. The V gene is TRBV6-1, the J gene TRBJ1-5; D unclear. V lost 5 bases and J lost 6, with 14 bases in between. The CDR3 loop spans 14 amino acids. Germline CDR1 reads MNHNS; CDR2 reads SASEGT. The CDR3 region has the DNA TGTGCCAGCAGTTACGCGGCAGTCGGTCAGCCCCAGCATTTT. Protein sequence: CASSYAAVGQPQHF.

The CDR3 coding sequence is TGTGCCAGTGAGGACAGGGGGTTTCCACATCCCTACAATGAGCAGTTCTTC. Amino acid sequence: CASEDRGFPHPYNEQFF. J is TRBJ2-1 and V is TRBV19, with 10 bases that match TRBD1. CDR1 and CDR2 from the germline V gene are LNHDA and SQIVND (reference sequence). CDR3 length: 17 amino acids. J was trimmed by 2 bases and V by 8 bases; bases with no gene match: 12.

The rearrangement uses TRBV6-1 and TRBJ2-3; tentatively, D is TRBD1 (5 bases). The CDR3 length is 14 residues. Trimming stripped 2 bases from V and 6 bases from J, with 12 bases between. The germline gives CDR1 MNHNS, CDR2 SASEGT. This CDR3 reads CASSESAGWDTQYF. For the CDR3, the DNA is TGTGCCAGCAGTGAATCGGCAGGGTGGGATACGCAGTATTTT.

The chain links TRBV6-1 to TRBJ1-1; TRBD1 agrees at 11 bases. CDR1 and CDR2 (germline): MNHNS, SASEGT. V was pared by 6 bases and J by 3 bases, with 9 bases of the junction left unmatched. The CDR3 is 16 residues long. The CDR3 DNA is TGTGCCAGCAGCCTTGCATTGGGACAGGGGGACACTGAAGCTTTCTTT. Translating gives CASSLALGQGDTEAFF.

In its sample, this clonotype was seen a few times. V is TRBV7-9 and J is TRBJ2-4, with D possibly TRBD2 on 6 matching bases. The V gene lost 7 bases and the J gene lost 2 bases, with 9 bases spanning the gap. Germline loops: CDR1 SEHNR, CDR2 FQNEAQ (reference sequence). The CDR3 consists of 13 residues. The CDR3 DNA is TGTGCCAGCACGGGGGATTCCAAAAACATTCAGTACTTC. Translating it yields CASTGDSKNIQYF.

Ten or more counts support this clonotype. The chain uses TRBV7-2 and TRBJ1-1, with D tentatively TRBD1 (5 bases). V was pared by 5 bases and J by 0 bases, with 13 bases between. CDR3 length equals 15 residues. Germline assignment: CDR1 SGHTA and CDR2 FQGNSA. The CDR3 coding sequence is TGTGCCAGCAGCCAGGGACGGGGGATGAACACTGAAGCTTTCTTT. It codes for CASSQGRGMNTEAFF.

The CDR3 reads CASSQVFTYEQYF. CDR3 DNA: TGTGCCAGCAGTCAGGTCTTTACCTACGAGCAGTACTTC. The V and J genes are TRBV7-9 and TRBJ2-7, with no clear D. Germline CDR1 is SEHNR and CDR2 is FQNEAQ (reference sequence). The CDR3 is 13 amino acids. V was shortened by 6 bases and J by 2 bases, with 11 bases between the two germline ends.

The table lists this clonotype with a few counts. This chain joins TRBV6-2 or TRBV6-3 and TRBJ2-1, with D perhaps being TRBD1 or TRBD2 (6 bases each). The V end lost 7 bases, the J end lost 4 bases, and 29 bases lay between the germline ends. Germline V gene data show CDR1 as MNHEY and CDR2 as SVGEGT. The CDR3 contains 19 residues. The CDR3 spells CASTVGGGGFTGRYNEQFF. DNA of the CDR3: TGTGCCAGCACCGTGGGAGGAGGGGGATTTACTGGTCGTTACAATGAGCAGTTCTTC.

The rearrangement links TRBV7-2 to TRBJ1-1; a possible D gene is TRBD1 (5 bases). The germline V gene has CDR1 SGHTA and CDR2 FQGNSA. The CDR3 sequence is 17 residues long. The V end lost 1 base, the J end lost 3 bases, and 18 bases lay between the germline ends. The CDR3: CASSLESWARGDTEAFF. DNA for the CDR3: TGTGCCAGCAGCTTAGAGTCATGGGCGCGGGGGGACACTGAAGCTTTCTTT.

This clonotype was found a few times. CDR3 sequence: CASSFQQPEANYGYTF. CDR3 DNA sequence: TGTGCCAGCAGCTTCCAGCAGCCAGAAGCTAACTATGGCTACACCTTC. This chain connects TRBV7-9 to TRBJ1-2, with D uncertain. The CDR3 contains 16 residues. Germline V gene sequence: CDR1 SEHNR, CDR2 FQNEAQ (reference sequence). V lost 3 bases and J 0 bases, leaving 14 bases between the germline ends. The variable domain in full, with the rest retrieved from reference TRBV7-9 and TRBJ1-2, is DTGVSQNPRHKITKRGQNVTFRCDPISEHNRLYWYRQTLGQGPEFLTYFQNEAQLEKSRLLSDRFSAERPKGSFSTLEIQRTEQGDSAMYLCASSFQQPEANYGYTFGSGTRLTVV.

This clonotype appeared a few times. J is TRBJ1-1 and V is TRBV4-1; D not resolved. V lost 0 bases to trimming and J lost 2 bases, with 7 bases between them. From germline, CDR1 is MGHRA and CDR2 YSYEKL. The CDR3 is made up of 14 amino acids. The CDR3, as DNA: TGCGCCAGCAGCCAAGACCCCGGAAACACTGAAGCTTTCTTT. Translated: CASSQDPGNTEAFF.

There are a few counts of this clonotype. The CDR3 region is CASSEFSGANVLTF. The DNA for the CDR3 is TGTGCCAGCAGTGAGTTCTCTGGGGCCAACGTCCTGACTTTC. This rearrangement joins TRBV6-5 to TRBJ2-6, with no clear D. The V gene's germline CDR1 is MNHEY and CDR2 SVGAGI. Trimming removed 5 bases from V and 0 bases from J, with 5 bases in between. The length of the CDR3 is 14 residues.